These 4 T cell receptor beta chains came from one sample sequenced in a study of blood T cell repertoires in COVID-19. Profiled with immunoSEQ multiplex PCR; TCRdb holds only in-frame clones, not every one. The sample comprises about 140,000 clones, under 90% of which are singletons, and just under 9% rests with the top ten. The sequencing sample was made of peripheral blood. These receptors originate from a woman older than 75 in a cohort sampled during active or convalescent COVID-19.

The J gene is TRBJ2-3, the V gene TRBV29-1; the D is unclear. The germline CDR1 and CDR2 sequences are SQVTM and ANQGSEA. Trimming removed 4 bases from V and 1 base from J, with 12 bases in between. The CDR3 length is 14 residues. The chain's CDR3 is CSVVSQAGTDTQYF. As DNA, the CDR3 is TGCAGCGTTGTATCGCAGGCCGGCACAGATACGCAGTATTTT.

A single count supports this clone. This rearrangement joins TRBV7-9 to TRBJ2-1; 7 bases line up with TRBD1. Per germline, CDR1 SEHNR and CDR2 FQNEAQ (reference sequence). V gave up 2 bases and J gave up 5 bases; unmatched junction bases: 6. CDR3 length: 15 amino acids. Here the CDR3 reads CASSLSGDRNNEQFF. As DNA, the CDR3 is TGTGCCAGCAGCTTATCCGGGGACAGAAACAATGAGCAGTTCTTC. The full variable domain, with the rest looked up from reference TRBV7-9 and TRBJ2-1, is DTGVSQNPRHKITKRGQNVTFRCDPISEHNRLYWYRQTLGQGPEFLTYFQNEAQLEKSRLLSDRFSAERPKGSFSTLEIQRTEQGDSAMYLCASSLSGDRNNEQFFGPGTRLTVL.

The CDR3 spells CASSGDRGLRDTEAFF. The DNA of the CDR3 is TGTGCCAGCTCAGGGGACAGGGGGCTTAGGGACACTGAAGCTTTCTTT. The chain has TRBV18 and TRBJ1-1; TRBD1 aligns across 12 bases. V gave up 5 bases and J gave up 3 bases; unmatched junction bases: 7. Looked up from germline, CDR1 is KGHSH and CDR2 is LQKENI. This CDR3 spans 16 amino acids.

V usage is TRBV5-4 and J usage is TRBJ2-3; 7 nucleotides align to TRBD2. CDR3 length equals 16 residues. Germline CDR1 and CDR2: SGHNT and YYREEE (reference sequence). With V trimmed by 0 bases and J by 0 bases, 4 bases remained unmatched. The CDR3 here is CASSLAGAGSTDTQYF. CDR3 nucleotides: TGTGCCAGCAGCTTGGCAGGAGCGGGAAGCACAGATACGCAGTATTTT.